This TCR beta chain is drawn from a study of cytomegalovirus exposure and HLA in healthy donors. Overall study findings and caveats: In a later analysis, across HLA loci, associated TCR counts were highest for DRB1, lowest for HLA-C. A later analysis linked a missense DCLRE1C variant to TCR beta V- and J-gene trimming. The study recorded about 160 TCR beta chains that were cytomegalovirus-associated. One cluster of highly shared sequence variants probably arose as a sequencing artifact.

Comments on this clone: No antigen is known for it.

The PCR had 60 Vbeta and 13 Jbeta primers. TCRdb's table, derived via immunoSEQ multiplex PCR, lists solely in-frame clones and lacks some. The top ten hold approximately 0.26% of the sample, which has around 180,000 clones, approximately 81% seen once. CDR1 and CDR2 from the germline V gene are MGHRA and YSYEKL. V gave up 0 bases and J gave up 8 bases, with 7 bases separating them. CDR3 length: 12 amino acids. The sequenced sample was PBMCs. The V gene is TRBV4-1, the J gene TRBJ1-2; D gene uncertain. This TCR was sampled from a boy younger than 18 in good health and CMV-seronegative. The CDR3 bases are TGCGCCAGCAGCCAAGAAGGGAGCGGCTACACCTTC. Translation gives CASSQEGSGYTF.